This T cell receptor beta chain was sequenced for a study of sequential checkpoint blockade in melanoma. The sample holds one count of this clone. This CDR3 is also generated by other DNA sequences in the sample. Repertoires were generated with immunoSEQ multiplex PCR, while TCRdb's copy carries only in-frame clones and drops some. The table has more than 9,000 clones, more than 70% seen once. V trimming: 5 bases; J trimming: 1 base; junction bases outside the gene matches: 4. This CDR3 has 15 residues. CDR1 and CDR2 from the germline V gene are SEHNR and FQNEAQ (reference sequence). Sample treatment: randomized to nivolumab then ipilimumab (arm A) or the reverse (arm B). Patients had received no earlier DNA-damaging chemotherapy.

Specimen: CD8+ T cells sorted from blood (inferred from file names), collected from a patient given nivolumab and ipilimumab in sequence. This clonotype was sampled from a human donor with melanoma. This chain joins TRBV7-9 and TRBJ2-7; 11 nucleotides agree with TRBD2. The CDR3 here is CASSTGTSGSYEQYF. The CDR3 nucleotides read TGTGCCAGCAGCACCGGGACTAGCGGTTCCTACGAGCAGTACTTC.